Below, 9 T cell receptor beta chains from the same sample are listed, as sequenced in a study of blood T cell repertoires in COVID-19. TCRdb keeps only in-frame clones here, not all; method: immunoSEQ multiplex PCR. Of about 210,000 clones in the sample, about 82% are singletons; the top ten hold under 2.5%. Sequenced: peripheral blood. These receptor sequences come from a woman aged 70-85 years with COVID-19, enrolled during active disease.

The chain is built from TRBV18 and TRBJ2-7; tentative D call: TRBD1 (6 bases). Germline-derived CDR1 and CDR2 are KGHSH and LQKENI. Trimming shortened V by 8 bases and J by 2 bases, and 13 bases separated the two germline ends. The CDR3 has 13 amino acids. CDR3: CASAHRDAYEQYF. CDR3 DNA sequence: TGTGCCAGCGCCCACAGGGACGCCTACGAGCAGTACTTC.

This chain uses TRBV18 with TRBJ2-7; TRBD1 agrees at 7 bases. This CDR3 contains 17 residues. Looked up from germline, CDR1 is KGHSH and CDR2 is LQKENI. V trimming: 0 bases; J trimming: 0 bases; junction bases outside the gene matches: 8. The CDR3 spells CASSPPYTGVGSYEQYF. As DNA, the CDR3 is TGTGCCAGCTCACCACCTTACACAGGGGTTGGCTCCTACGAGCAGTACTTC.

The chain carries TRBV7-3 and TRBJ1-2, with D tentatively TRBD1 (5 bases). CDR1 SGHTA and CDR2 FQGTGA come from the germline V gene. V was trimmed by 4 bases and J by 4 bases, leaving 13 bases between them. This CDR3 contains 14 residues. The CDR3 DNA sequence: TGTGCCAGCAGCTCAGGGAGGGTCGGCTATGGCTACACCTTC. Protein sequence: CASSSGRVGYGYTF.

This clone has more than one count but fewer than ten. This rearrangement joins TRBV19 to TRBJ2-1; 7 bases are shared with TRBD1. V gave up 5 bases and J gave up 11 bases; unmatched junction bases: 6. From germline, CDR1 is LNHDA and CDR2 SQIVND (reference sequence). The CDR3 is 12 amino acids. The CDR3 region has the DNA TGTGCCAGTAGTTCACCGGGACAGCAGCAGTTCTTC. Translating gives CASSSPGQQQFF.

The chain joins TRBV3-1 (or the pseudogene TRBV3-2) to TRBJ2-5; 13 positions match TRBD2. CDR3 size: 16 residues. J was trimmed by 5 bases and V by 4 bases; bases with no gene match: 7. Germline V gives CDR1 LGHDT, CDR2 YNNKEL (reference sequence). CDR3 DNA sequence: TGTGCCAGCAGCCCCGTAACTAGCGGGGGGGCGGAGACCCAGTACTTC. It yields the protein CASSPVTSGGAETQYF.

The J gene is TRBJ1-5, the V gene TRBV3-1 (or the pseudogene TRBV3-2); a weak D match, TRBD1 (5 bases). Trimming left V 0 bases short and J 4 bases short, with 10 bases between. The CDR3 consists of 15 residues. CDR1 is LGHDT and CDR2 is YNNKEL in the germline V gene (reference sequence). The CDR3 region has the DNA TGTGCCAGCAGCCAAGATGCGTCAGGGAATCAGCCCCAGCATTTT. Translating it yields CASSQDASGNQPQHF.

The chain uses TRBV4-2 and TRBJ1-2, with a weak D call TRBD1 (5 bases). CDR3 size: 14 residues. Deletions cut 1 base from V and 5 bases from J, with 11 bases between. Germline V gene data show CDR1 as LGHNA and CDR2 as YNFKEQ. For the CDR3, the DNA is TGTGCCAGCAGCCAAGTGGGGACTCGTTATGGCTACACCTTC. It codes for CASSQVGTRYGYTF.

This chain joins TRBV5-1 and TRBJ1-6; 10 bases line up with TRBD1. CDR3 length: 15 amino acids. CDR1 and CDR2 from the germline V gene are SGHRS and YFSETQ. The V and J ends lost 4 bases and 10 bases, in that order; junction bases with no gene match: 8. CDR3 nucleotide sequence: TGCGCCAGCAGCAGGACAGGGGGTTTCGGCTCACCCCTCCACTTT. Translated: CASSRTGGFGSPLHF.

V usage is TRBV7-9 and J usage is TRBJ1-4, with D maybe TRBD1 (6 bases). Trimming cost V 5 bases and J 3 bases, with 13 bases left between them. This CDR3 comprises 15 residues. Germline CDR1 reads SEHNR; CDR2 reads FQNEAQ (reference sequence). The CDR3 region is CASSREQGPNEKLFF. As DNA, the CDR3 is TGTGCCAGCAGCCGAGAGCAGGGGCCTAATGAAAAACTGTTTTTT.